One and the same sample provided the 6 T cell receptor beta chains below, sequenced in a study of T cell responses to AZD1222 COVID-19 vaccine. Generated by immunoSEQ multiplex PCR, the TCRdb table keeps only in-frame clones and is missing some. The sample gives more than 150,000 clones, 90% of which show up once; about 1.4% is in the top ten. The material was peripheral blood, obtained on day 0 of AZD1222 vaccination. The receptors derive from an adult in good health.

This chain uses TRBV7-9 with TRBJ2-7; 11 bases are shared with TRBD2. V trimming: 3 bases; J trimming: 3 bases; junction bases outside the gene matches: 4. The V gene's germline CDR1 is SEHNR and CDR2 FQNEAQ (reference sequence). CDR3 length equals 15 residues. The CDR3 protein is CASSFRTSGGYEQYF. As DNA, the CDR3 is TGTGCCAGCAGCTTTCGTACTAGCGGGGGCTACGAGCAGTACTTC.

This sequence joins TRBV11-2 and TRBJ1-1; D may be TRBD1 (6 bases). V lost 3 bases and J 7 bases, leaving 9 bases between the germline ends. Germline V gene sequence: CDR1 SGHAT, CDR2 FQNNGV. This CDR3 region has 12 residues. CDR3 in amino acids: CASSFGGLEAFF. CDR3 bases: TGTGCCAGCAGCTTCGGGGGGCTTGAAGCTTTCTTT. Full variable domain (rest looked up from reference TRBV11-2 and TRBJ1-1): EAGVAQSPRYKIIEKRQSVAFWCNPISGHATLYWYQQILGQGPKLLIQFQNNGVVDDSQLPKDRFSAERLKGVDSTLKIQPAKLEDSAVYLCASSFGGLEAFFGQGTRLTVV.

The chain carries TRBV14 and TRBJ1-1; tentative D call: TRBD1 (6 bases). The CDR3 length is 14 residues. Germline V CDR1 and CDR2: SGHDN, FVKESK. The V end lost 0 bases, the J end lost 5 bases, and 10 bases lay between the germline ends. DNA of the CDR3: TGTGCCAGCAGCCAAGAAGGGGGGTTGACTGAAGCTTTCTTT. This codes for CASSQEGGLTEAFF.

The rearrangement joins TRBV4-3 to TRBJ1-2; D unclear. Germline loops: CDR1 LGHNA, CDR2 YSLEER. V gave up 0 bases and J gave up 1 base, with 15 bases separating them. The CDR3 extends over 17 amino acids. CDR3 sequence reads: CASSQDPAGSFNYGYTF. The CDR3 bases are TGCGCCAGCAGCCAAGATCCGGCAGGCTCTTTTAACTATGGCTACACCTTC.

V is TRBV28 and J is TRBJ1-5, with D tentatively TRBD1 (5 bases). Germline assignment: CDR1 MDHEN and CDR2 SYDVKM. The CDR3 has 12 amino acids. V lost 8 bases to trimming and J lost 2 bases, with 7 bases between them. CDR3 protein: CASAGGNQPQHF. CDR3 bases: TGTGCCAGCGCGGGGGGCAATCAGCCCCAGCATTTT. Based on the CDR3 plus reference TRBV28 and TRBJ1-5, the full variable domain is DVKVTQSSRYLVKRTGEKVFLECVQDMDHENMFWYRQDPGLGLRLIYFSYDVKMKEKGDIPEGYSVSREKKERFSLILESASTNQTSMYLCASAGGNQPQHFGDGTRLSIL.

The chain uses TRBV28 and TRBJ1-2, with 9 bases that match TRBD1. V shed 6 bases, J shed 0 bases, and the junction held 5 bases outside the gene matches. Per germline, CDR1 MDHEN and CDR2 SYDVKM. The CDR3 runs to 15 residues. CDR3 amino acids: CASRTGGPANYGYTF. As DNA, the CDR3 is TGTGCCAGCAGAACAGGGGGCCCGGCTAACTATGGCTACACCTTC.